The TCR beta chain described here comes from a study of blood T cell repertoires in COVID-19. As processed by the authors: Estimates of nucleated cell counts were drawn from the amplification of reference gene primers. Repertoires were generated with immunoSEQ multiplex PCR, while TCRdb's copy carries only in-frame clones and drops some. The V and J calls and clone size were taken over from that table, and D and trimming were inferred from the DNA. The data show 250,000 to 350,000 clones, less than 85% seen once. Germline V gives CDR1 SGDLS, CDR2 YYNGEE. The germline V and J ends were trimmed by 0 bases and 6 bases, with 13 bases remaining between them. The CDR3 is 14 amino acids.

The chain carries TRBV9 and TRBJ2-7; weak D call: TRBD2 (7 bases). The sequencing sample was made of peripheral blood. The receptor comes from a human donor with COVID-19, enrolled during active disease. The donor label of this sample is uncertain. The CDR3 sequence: CASSVGPGGGEQYF. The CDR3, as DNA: TGTGCCAGCAGCGTAGGTCCGGGGGGCGGCGAGCAGTACTTC.